This T cell receptor beta chain was sequenced in a study of shared clonotypes between healthy human individuals. Study-level results: Compared with clonotypes that all four donors shared, non-shared clonotypes had lower generation probabilities.

Replicate sorted-subset PCRs were loaded with approximately 200 ng DNA, 25,000 to 30,000 T cell genomes. Profiling relied on immunoSEQ multiplex PCR, and the TCRdb table lists in-frame clones only, not all of them. The sample gives about 680,000 clones, roughly 72% of which show up once; under 2% is in the top ten. On this clone itself: Its cognate antigen is unknown.

Looked up from germline, CDR1 is MNHNY and CDR2 is SVGAGI (reference sequence). The CDR3 has 15 amino acids. Trimming removed 6 bases from V and 4 bases from J; junction bases left unmatched: 10. The V gene is TRBV6-6, the J gene TRBJ2-3, with 7 bases lining up with TRBD1. Material for sequencing was memory CD4+ T cells sorted from blood. Subset here: CD45RA-negative fraction. The receptor comes from a woman in her twenties or thirties in good health. The CDR3 protein is CASSYGSGGPDTQYF. CDR3 in DNA: TGTGCCAGCAGCTACGGGTCAGGGGGACCAGATACGCAGTATTTT.